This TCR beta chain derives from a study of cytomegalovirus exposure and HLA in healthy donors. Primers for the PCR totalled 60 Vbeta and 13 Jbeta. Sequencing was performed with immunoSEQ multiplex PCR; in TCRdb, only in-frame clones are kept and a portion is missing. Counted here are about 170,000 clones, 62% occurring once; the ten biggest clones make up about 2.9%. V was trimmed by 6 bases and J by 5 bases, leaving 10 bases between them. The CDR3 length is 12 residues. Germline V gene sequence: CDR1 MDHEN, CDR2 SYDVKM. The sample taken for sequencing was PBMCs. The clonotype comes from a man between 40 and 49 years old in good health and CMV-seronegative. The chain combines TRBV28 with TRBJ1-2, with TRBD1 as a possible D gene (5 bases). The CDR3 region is CASSFGGYGYTF. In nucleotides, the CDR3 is TGTGCCAGCAGCTTCGGGGGGTATGGCTACACCTTC.